These T cell receptor beta chains were read from a single sample in a study of T-cell reconstitution after alpha-beta-depleted transplantation in children. From the PCR reads, TCRdb called clonotypes with MiXCR, one entry per CDR3 protein. This table holds hundreds of thousands of distinct CDR3 sequences, 16% found once. The source material was PBMCs from the stem cell graft donor, sampled from the stem cell graft. The source is a human donor who donated a stem cell graft to a child with acute myeloid leukemia. The CDR3 runs from the conserved cysteine through the conserved F or W.

>TRBJ1-5|TRBV6-2/TRBV6-3
CASSYGDRDRPQHF
>TRBJ1-4|TRBV7-2
CASSLFRGEKLFF
>TRBJ1-1|TRBV7-9
CASSPTGNPTEAFF
>TRBJ1-2|TRBV5-1
CASSSLARSDGYTF
>TRBJ1-4|TRBV6-1
CASSEGQSSYEKLFF
>TRBJ2-3|TRBV24-1
CATSDPDRDREGHTQYF
>TRBJ1-2|TRBV10-3
CAIRPVEDYGYTF
>TRBJ2-7|TRBV7-2
CASTSDTPLALQYF
>TRBJ1-5|TRBV20-1
CSARESAGVWQPQHF
>TRBJ1-2|TRBV6-1
CASSPGPGQGGGYTF
>TRBJ2-3|TRBV7-9
CASSSWTGGDTQYF
>TRBJ1-3|TRBV7-2
CASSLVIAGNTIYF
>TRBJ1-1|TRBV29-1
CSVVGGISNTEAFF
>TRBJ1-3|TRBV5-1
CASSSGHTGSGNTIYF
>TRBJ2-3|TRBV24-1
CATSEAKEDTQYF
>TRBJ2-7|TRBV15
CATSRDLGRTYEQYF
>TRBJ2-7|TRBV7-9
CASSPSGTSPNEQYF
>TRBJ2-3|TRBV20-1
CSAPGAIGLAFTDTQYF
>TRBJ2-5|TRBV7-2
CASSFRINQETQYF
>TRBJ2-5|TRBV20-1
CSALLRTGRQETQYF
>TRBJ1-2|TRBV10-3
CAINPDVTNYGYTF
>TRBJ2-3|TRBV6-5
CASSYEGPTDTQYF
>TRBJ1-5|TRBV6-2/TRBV6-3
CASIGDRGFNQPQHF
>TRBJ1-2|TRBV6-1
CASSERGGRDYGYTF
>TRBJ1-6|TRBV7-9
CASSLRDKESPLHF
>TRBJ1-5|TRBV7-2
CASGADSANQPQHF
>TRBJ1-2|TRBV7-2
CASSLMGRRGYTF
>TRBJ2-5|TRBV7-9
CASTRRGALETQYF
>TRBJ2-3|TRBV29-1
CSVGPTSRSTDTQYF
>TRBJ2-3|TRBV7-7
CASSSQAGGLDTQYF
>TRBJ1-1|TRBV7-9
CASSRTGITEAFF
>TRBJ2-2|TRBV5-1
CASSLDPGGITGELFF
>TRBJ1-3|TRBV20-1
CSARAAGNTIYF
>TRBJ2-3|TRBV20-1
CSARAPRGDTQYF
>TRBJ1-2|TRBV7-2
CASSLVSGGNYGYTF
>TRBJ2-2|TRBV24-1
CATSDLQFRDNTGELFF
>TRBJ1-5|TRBV28
CASSLLGKGSNQPQHF
>TRBJ2-5|TRBV7-9
CASSSSGLKETQYF
>TRBJ1-1|TRBV29-1
CSVPGQGYTEAFF
>TRBJ2-3|TRBV29-1
CSGRLAGARDTQYF
>TRBJ1-5|TRBV19
CASNEGVGYSNQPQHF
>TRBJ1-5|TRBV7-8
CASSFLSVQPQHF
>TRBJ1-5|TRBV7-2
CASSSRSNQPQHF
>TRBJ2-5|TRBV7-9
CASSPGTSLQETQYF